This T cell receptor (beta chain) stems from a study of post-analysis software for immune sequencing data. Study-level background: Included among the disease courses, which were recorded for the cohort, were relapsing-remitting, secondary progressive and progressive-relapsing multiple sclerosis. Notes on the study in general: When the samples were clustered directly with F measure, those that had been prepared in the same batch showed strong co-clustering. The five TRBV segments detected at higher frequency in patients than in controls included TRBV5-6, TRBV5-1 and TRBV20-1. Significantly lower normalized Chao1 diversity was seen in multiple sclerosis patients than in controls.

Unique molecular identifiers were present in the TCR beta cDNA libraries. Each CDR3 protein gets one entry after TCRdb re-called the PCR reads with MiXCR. The sample comprises roughly 180,000 distinct CDR3 sequences, 30% of which are singletons, and 1.5% rests with the top ten. As regards this clonotype: The target antigen is unknown.

V shed 3 bases and J shed 8 bases, with 21 bases lying between them. This CDR3 comprises 16 residues. In germline, CDR1 is SGHDT, CDR2 YYEEEE. Sequencing was carried out using blood. This receptor was taken from a girl aged 10-17 years with multiple sclerosis. This rearrangement joins TRBV5-6 to TRBJ2-1, with D perhaps TRBD2 (6 bases). The CDR3 nucleotides read TGTGCCAGCAGCTCCCAACGGGGGAGTGAACCCTATGAGCAGTTCTTC. Protein sequence: CASSSQRGSEPYEQFF.